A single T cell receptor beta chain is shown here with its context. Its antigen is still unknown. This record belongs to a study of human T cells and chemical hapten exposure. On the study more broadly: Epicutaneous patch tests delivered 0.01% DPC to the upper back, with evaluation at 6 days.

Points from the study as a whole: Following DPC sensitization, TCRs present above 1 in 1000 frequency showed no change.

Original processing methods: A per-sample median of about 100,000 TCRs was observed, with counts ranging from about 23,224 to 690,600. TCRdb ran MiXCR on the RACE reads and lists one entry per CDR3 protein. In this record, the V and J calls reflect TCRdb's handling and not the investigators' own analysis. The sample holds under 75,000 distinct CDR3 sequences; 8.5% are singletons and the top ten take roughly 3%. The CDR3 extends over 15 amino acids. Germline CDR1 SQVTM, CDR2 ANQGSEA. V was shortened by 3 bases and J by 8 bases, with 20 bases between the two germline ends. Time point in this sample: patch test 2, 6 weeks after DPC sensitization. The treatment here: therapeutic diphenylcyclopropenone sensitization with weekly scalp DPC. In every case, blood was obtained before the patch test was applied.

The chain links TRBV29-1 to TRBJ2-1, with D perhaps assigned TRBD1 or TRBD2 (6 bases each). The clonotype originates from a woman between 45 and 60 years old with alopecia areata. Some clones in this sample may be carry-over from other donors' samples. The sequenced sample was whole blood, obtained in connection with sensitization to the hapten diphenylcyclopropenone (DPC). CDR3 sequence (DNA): TGCAGCGTTGAGTCCAAGGGGGGCTTTAGCGATGAGCAGTTCTTC. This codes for CSVESKGGFSDEQFF.